These 11 T cell receptor beta chains came from one sample sequenced in a study of blood T cell repertoires in COVID-19. Here immunoSEQ multiplex PCR was the method, and the copy in TCRdb shows in-frame clones only, minus some. The table lists hundreds of thousands of clones, roughly 90% of them singletons. The sequenced sample was peripheral blood. Every receptor here comes from a woman between 25 and 40 years old with COVID-19, enrolled during active disease.

The chain recombines TRBV2 with TRBJ1-1; D gene ambiguous. The germline gives CDR1 SNHLY, CDR2 FYNNEI. V was clipped by 6 bases and J by 0 bases, with 8 bases between them. This CDR3 has 13 amino acids. The CDR3 region is CASRGGLNTEAFF. CDR3 nucleotides: TGTGCCAGCAGGGGAGGCTTGAACACTGAAGCTTTCTTT.

The chain recombines TRBV27 with TRBJ2-1; tentative D call: TRBD1 (6 bases). The CDR3 is 19 amino acids. Trimming took off 2 bases at V and 5 bases at J, with 25 bases between the two ends. CDR1 is MNHEY, CDR2 SMNVEV, per germline (reference sequence). The CDR3 coding sequence is TGTGCCAGCAGTTTAGTGTCCCACAGGGCCACTGAGAAGGACAATGAGCAGTTCTTC. Translating gives CASSLVSHRATEKDNEQFF.

This clone has a handful of counts. The V and J genes are TRBV5-1 and TRBJ2-2, with a weak D call TRBD2 (5 bases). CDR3 length equals 16 residues. The V end was cut by 0 bases, the J end by 3 bases, with 12 bases between. Per germline, CDR1 SGHRS and CDR2 YFSETQ. The DNA for the CDR3 is TGCGCCAGCAGCTTGGGAGACTACGGAGACACCGGGGAGCTGTTTTTT. This codes for CASSLGDYGDTGELFF. The full variable domain, with the rest looked up from reference TRBV5-1 and TRBJ2-2, is KAGVTQTPRYLIKTRGQQVTLSCSPISGHRSVSWYQQTPGQGLQFLFEYFSETQRNKGNFPGRFSGRQFSNSRSEMNVSTLELGDSALYLCASSLGDYGDTGELFFGEGSRLTVL.

The rearrangement joins TRBV3-1 (or the pseudogene TRBV3-2) to TRBJ1-6; 7 nucleotides line up with TRBD1. The CDR3 runs 14 residues. The germline CDR1 and CDR2 sequences are LGHDT and YNNKEL (reference sequence). The ends lost 2 bases at V and 7 bases at J; junction bases unmatched: 2. The CDR3 nucleotides read TGTGCCAGCAGCCAAACAGGGGAGAATTCACCCCTCCACTTT. As protein: CASSQTGENSPLHF.

Points on this clone: Other DNA sequences in this sample translate to the same CDR3. This chain connects TRBV24-1 to TRBJ2-3; 16 bases match TRBD2. CDR1 KGHDR and CDR2 SFDVKD come from the germline V gene. The CDR3 is 17 residues long. With 3 bases clipped from V and 6 bases from J, the junction kept 5 bases outside the gene matches. This CDR3 is CATSDPGTSGRGDTQYF. The CDR3 nucleotides are TGTGCCACCAGTGATCCAGGGACTAGCGGGAGGGGGGATACGCAGTATTTT.

The rearrangement uses TRBV9 and TRBJ1-2; maybe TRBD1 (5 bases). V was clipped by 4 bases and J by 4 bases, with 17 bases between them. This CDR3 comprises 15 residues. Germline CDR1 reads SGDLS; CDR2 reads YYNGEE. The CDR3 DNA sequence: TGTGCCAGCAGCCCCGGTCGCGACAGACTCTATGGCTACACCTTC. Protein: CASSPGRDRLYGYTF.

V gene TRBV5-4 combines with J gene TRBJ2-1; the match to TRBD2 covers 10 bases. Germline CDR1 and CDR2: SGHNT and YYREEE (reference sequence). The CDR3 runs to 16 residues. After removal of 3 bases from V and 4 bases from J, the junction contained 7 bases not matched to a gene. DNA of the CDR3: TGTGCCAGCAGCTCATCGGGACTAGCGCGGTACAATGAGCAGTTCTTC. Its translation is CASSSSGLARYNEQFF.

The genes are TRBV5-5 and TRBJ2-7; TRBD2 might be the D (6 bases). This CDR3 has 16 residues. Trimming removed 1 base from V and 3 bases from J, with 17 bases in between. Germline lookup yields CDR1 SGHKS and CDR2 YYEKEE (reference sequence). The CDR3 DNA sequence: TGTGCCAGCAGCTTGTCCCTAGCGTCTGGATTCTACGAGCAGTACTTC. It encodes CASSLSLASGFYEQYF.

The rearrangement joins TRBV25-1 to TRBJ1-1; 8 nucleotides line up with TRBD1. The CDR3 runs 13 residues. Germline loops: CDR1 MGHDK, CDR2 SYGVNS. V was clipped by 5 bases and J by 5 bases; unmatched bases: 4. The CDR3 DNA is TGTGCCAGCAGTCGGACAGGGCGAACTGAAGCTTTCTTT. Translation gives CASSRTGRTEAFF.

The chain carries TRBV6-2 or TRBV6-3 and TRBJ1-4; D is unresolved. Germline values: CDR1 MNHEY, CDR2 SVGEGT. V shed 5 bases and J shed 8 bases, with 15 bases lying between them. The CDR3 totals 14 residues. In DNA, the CDR3 is TGTGCCAGCAGTGACCTGGGGAGCCCGGAAAAACTGTTTTTT. Amino acids: CASSDLGSPEKLFF.

The genes are TRBV7-9 and TRBJ2-7; D might be TRBD2 (5 bases). V lost 5 bases and J 5 bases, leaving 22 bases between the germline ends. This CDR3 contains 16 residues. Per germline, CDR1 SEHNR and CDR2 FQNEAQ (reference sequence). The CDR3: CASSLGGRGRNHEQYF. CDR3 coding DNA: TGTGCCAGCAGCCTCGGCGGGCGAGGGAGAAACCACGAGCAGTACTTC.